Listed below are T cell receptor beta chains from one sample, sequenced in a study of Graves' ophthalmopathy and Graves' hyperthyroidism. MiXCR was run by TCRdb on the multiplex PCR reads, yielding one entry per CDR3 protein. The table includes about 640,000 distinct CDR3 sequences, over 40% detected once. Material for sequencing was peripheral blood. These receptors came from an adult man with Graves' ophthalmopathy. Both conserved end residues are part of each CDR3. The D gene is left open where the match is weak. Clone size is not always given. Where it is, it says once, few, many or a class for expanded clones.

v_call	d_call	j_call	clone_size	cdr3_aa	cdr3_nt
TRBV7-9	NA	TRBJ1-5	NA	CASSHGVQPQHF	TGTGCCAGCAGCCACGGGGTTCAGCCCCAGCATTTT
TRBV11-1	NA	TRBJ1-1	NA	CALRARGEAFF	TGTGCCTTACGGGCCAGGGGTGAAGCTTTCTTT
TRBV15	TRBD2	TRBJ2-1	NA	CATSRDAGEYNEQFF	TGTGCCACCAGCAGAGATGCGGGAGAGTACAATGAGCAGTTCTTC
TRBV29-1	NA	TRBJ1-2	NA	CSDETVNYGYTF	TGCAGCGATGAGACAGTTAACTATGGCTACACCTTC
TRBV2	NA	TRBJ1-6	many	CASSVAAGPLHF	TGTGCCAGCAGTGTGGCCGCCGGGCCCCTCCACTTT
TRBV12-5	NA	TRBJ1-4	once	CASSSGENEKLFF	TGTGCCAGCAGTTCCGGGGAGAATGAAAAACTGTTTTTT
TRBV7-7	NA	TRBJ1-1	NA	CASSPVTVAEAFF	TGTGCCAGCAGCCCGGTGACAGTCGCGGAAGCTTTCTTT
TRBV20-1	NA	TRBJ1-2	NA	CSATLTENYGYTF	TGCAGTGCTACCCTGACTGAAAACTATGGCTACACCTTC
TRBV11-2	TRBD1	TRBJ1-6	NA	CASSPRMTGGESALHF	TGTGCCAGCAGCCCCCGGATGACAGGGGGGGAGTCAGCCCTCCACTTT
TRBV29-1	NA	TRBJ1-3	NA	CSLENTIYF	TGCAGCTTGGAAAACACCATATATTTT
TRBV2	NA	TRBJ2-5	once	CASSGPVTTQYF	TGTGCCAGCAGCGGGCCGGTGACTACCCAGTACTTC
TRBV7-3	NA	TRBJ1-1	few	CASSFSAGTEAFF	TGTGCCAGCAGCTTCTCGGCGGGGACTGAAGCTTTCTTT
TRBV4-1	TRBD2	TRBJ2-7	NA	CASSQVSLAGDYEQYF	TGCGCCAGCAGCCAAGTATCGCTAGCGGGAGACTACGAGCAGTACTTC
TRBV19	TRBD1	TRBJ1-5	many	CASTRTGGLNQPQHF	TGTGCCAGTACCCGGACAGGGGGCCTCAATCAGCCCCAGCATTTT
TRBV19	TRBD1	TRBJ1-5	many	CASSSWTGVGLAQPQHF	TGTGCCAGTAGTTCCTGGACAGGGGTCGGATTGGCGCAGCCCCAGCATTTT
TRBV29-1	NA	TRBJ1-1	NA	CSVEVRAEAFF	TGCAGCGTTGAAGTCAGGGCTGAAGCTTTCTTT
TRBV3-1	NA	TRBJ2-7	many	CASSAGVGTYEQYF	TGTGCCAGCAGCGCCGGGGTGGGGACCTACGAGCAGTACTTC
TRBV5-6	TRBD2	TRBJ2-2	NA	CASSTPTSEDTGELFF	TGTGCCAGCAGCACCCCGACTAGCGAGGACACCGGGGAGCTGTTTTTT
TRBV9	NA	TRBJ2-7	few	CASSVGTSRAYEQYF	TGTGCCAGCAGCGTCGGGACTTCGAGAGCCTACGAGCAGTACTTC
TRBV19	TRBD2	TRBJ2-7	NA	CASSTLAGQTYEQYF	TGTGCCAGTAGTACTCTAGCGGGGCAAACCTACGAGCAGTACTTC
TRBV29-1	NA	TRBJ2-7	NA	CSASSRSTIYEQYF	TGCAGTGCCAGCAGCCGATCTACCATCTACGAGCAGTACTTC
TRBV6-4	TRBD2	TRBJ2-5	few	CASSKIAGEGAETQYF	TGTGCCAGCAGTAAGATAGCGGGGGAAGGAGCCGAGACCCAGTACTTC
TRBV7-9	TRBD1	TRBJ2-7	NA	CASSPKPGQGRYEQYF	TGTGCCAGCAGCCCAAAACCGGGACAGGGCCGCTACGAGCAGTACTTC
TRBV7-2	NA	TRBJ1-6	many	CASSQTGSLHF	TGTGCCAGCAGCCAGACAGGCAGTCTCCACTTT
TRBV9	NA	TRBJ1-2	many	CASSVGQNYGYTF	TGTGCCAGCAGCGTAGGGCAGAACTATGGCTACACCTTC
TRBV30	TRBD1	TRBJ1-1	NA	CAYDRGLEAFF	TGTGCCTATGACAGGGGGTTAGAAGCTTTCTTT
TRBV7-9	NA	TRBJ2-6	NA	CASSPPGDNVLTF	TGTGCCAGCAGCCCCCCGGGGGACAACGTCCTGACTTTC